This TCR beta chain was captured by sequencing in a study of T cell responses to AZD1222 COVID-19 vaccine. Clones were read by immunoSEQ multiplex PCR, and TCRdb kept only the in-frame ones, dropping some. The data contain roughly 150,000 clones, 84% of them singletons. The V and J ends lost 3 bases and 4 bases respectively, with 16 bases between them. This CDR3 has 16 amino acids. Germline V CDR1 and CDR2: LNHNV, YYDKDF (reference sequence). Study conclusions and caveats: Compared with day 0, the breadth and depth of the Spike-specific TCR repertoire rose significantly after two doses of AZD1222. Clonal diversity was possibly underestimated; the donors were predominantly white British and more often female.

Remarks on this clone: Its target is not known.

The chain uses TRBV15 and TRBJ1-5; tentatively, D is TRBD1 (6 bases). The receptor comes from an adult in good health. This specimen consisted of peripheral blood, obtained on day 0 of AZD1222 vaccination. The CDR3 protein is CATSSEYGQQNQPQHF. CDR3 DNA: TGTGCCACCAGCAGTGAATACGGACAGCAAAATCAGCCCCAGCATTTT.